A selection of T cell receptor beta chains follows, all from one sample in a study of CD8 T cells in Susac syndrome. TCRdb re-called the immunoSEQ multiplex PCR reads with MiXCR, one entry per CDR3 protein. The table has almost 450,000 distinct CDR3 sequences, more than 70% seen once. Sequenced input: CD8+ T cells from PBMCs. These receptors were taken from a human donor with multiple sclerosis. Each CDR3 is given with its conserved first and last residue. A D gene is named only where the DNA matches it firmly. A row's size may be missing; if present it is once, few, many or a size class.

abundance	v_gene	j_gene	d_gene	CDR3aa	CDR3nt
-	TRBV2	TRBJ1-1	-	CASSTGITEAFF	TGTGCCAGCAGTACAGGAATCACTGAAGCTTTCTTT
-	TRBV6-1	TRBJ1-1	TRBD1	CASSGLAGTGQEAFF	TGTGCCAGCAGTGGACTCGCAGGGACAGGGCAAGAAGCTTTCTTT
-	TRBV6-1	TRBJ2-5	TRBD1	CASTGLQGAIQTQYF	TGTGCCAGCACTGGGTTACAGGGGGCTATACAGACCCAGTACTTC
-	TRBV3-1	TRBJ1-2	-	CASSPILRDINGYTF	TGTGCCAGCAGCCCGATCCTCCGGGACATCAATGGCTACACCTTC
-	TRBV5-1	TRBJ1-1	-	CASTSGEGKWIEAFF	TGCGCCAGCACCTCTGGAGAGGGGAAGTGGATCGAAGCTTTCTTT
-	TRBV20-1	TRBJ2-1	-	CSARDLGSNEQFF	TGCAGTGCTAGAGATCTTGGGTCCAATGAGCAGTTCTTC
-	TRBV30	TRBJ2-1	-	CAWGAGHGSFDEQFF	TGTGCCTGGGGGGCGGGCCACGGATCTTTCGATGAGCAGTTCTTC
-	TRBV5-4	TRBJ1-1	-	CASNSGMGFTEAFF	TGTGCCAGCAACTCAGGGATGGGATTCACTGAAGCTTTCTTT
-	TRBV27	TRBJ1-1	-	CASSTGRVLYTEAFF	TGTGCCAGCAGTACCGGCAGAGTTCTCTACACTGAAGCTTTCTTT
-	TRBV11-2	TRBJ2-7	-	CASSLLPWMTEHELGYEQYF	TGTGCCAGCAGCTTACTCCCTTGGATGACAGAACATGAGCTAGGCTACGAGCAGTACTTC
few	TRBV4-1	TRBJ2-7	-	CASSQAGVTYEQYF	TGCGCCAGCAGCCAAGCGGGGGTTACCTACGAGCAGTACTTC
-	TRBV19	TRBJ2-5	TRBD2	CASTSSSGFQETQYF	TGTGCCAGTACATCGTCTAGCGGTTTCCAAGAGACCCAGTACTTC
-	TRBV12-3/TRBV12-4	TRBJ2-7	-	CASSPTAPYEQYF	TGTGCCAGCAGCCCTACCGCGCCCTACGAGCAGTACTTC
-	TRBV25-1	TRBJ1-1	TRBD1	CASSEFPGQGENTEAFF	TGTGCCAGCAGTGAATTCCCGGGACAGGGAGAGAACACTGAAGCTTTCTTT
-	TRBV10-3	TRBJ2-7	-	CAISESWGSSYEQYF	TGTGCCATCAGTGAGTCATGGGGGAGCTCCTACGAGCAGTACTTC
-	TRBV27	TRBJ2-2	-	CASSSYHGELFF	TGTGCCAGCAGTTCTTATCATGGGGAGCTGTTTTTT
few	TRBV9	TRBJ2-1	-	CASSVETGEAYEQFF	TGTGCCAGCAGCGTAGAAACGGGAGAGGCATATGAGCAGTTCTTC
-	TRBV28	TRBJ2-7	TRBD1	CASSSPGGFGDVAVYEQYF	TGTGCCAGCAGCTCCCCAGGGGGCTTTGGGGACGTAGCGGTGTACGAGCAGTACTTC
-	TRBV12-3/TRBV12-4	TRBJ2-1	-	CASSQAAKNEQFF	TGTGCCAGCAGTCAGGCCGCTAAGAATGAGCAGTTCTTC
once	TRBV2	TRBJ2-3	-	CASSEEGTDTQYF	TGTGCCAGCAGTGAAGAGGGCACAGATACGCAGTATTTT
-	TRBV11-2	TRBJ1-4	-	CASSLWSWGGKNEKLFF	TGTGCCAGCAGCTTATGGAGTTGGGGCGGGAAGAATGAAAAACTGTTTTTT
-	TRBV15	TRBJ2-7	-	CATSRRVGASEQYF	TGTGCCACCAGCAGGAGGGTAGGAGCCTCCGAGCAGTACTTC
-	TRBV6-4	TRBJ2-5	-	CASSPGKTEEETQYF	TGTGCCAGCAGTCCAGGGAAGACGGAGGAAGAGACCCAGTACTTC
-	TRBV2	TRBJ2-3	TRBD1	CASPRDRVRDTQYF	TGTGCCAGCCCCCGGGACAGGGTGAGGGATACGCAGTATTTT
-	TRBV30	TRBJ1-2	TRBD1	CAWSEGAGGYYGYTF	TGTGCCTGGAGTGAAGGCGCAGGGGGCTACTATGGCTACACCTTC
-	TRBV12-3/TRBV12-4	TRBJ2-2	TRBD2	CASSFRLAGDDTGELFF	TGTGCCAGCAGCTTTAGGCTAGCGGGGGACGACACCGGGGAGCTGTTTTTT
-	TRBV3-1	TRBJ2-5	TRBD2	CASSQTTSGAQETQYF	TGTGCCAGCAGCCAGACGACTAGCGGGGCCCAAGAGACCCAGTACTTC
-	TRBV11-2	TRBJ1-1	TRBD1	CASSLRDKKTGANTEAFF	TGTGCCAGCAGCCTTAGGGATAAGAAAACAGGGGCAAACACTGAAGCTTTCTTT
-	TRBV6-5	TRBJ2-2	-	CASSWQGIDTGELFF	TGTGCCAGCAGCTGGCAGGGTATCGACACCGGGGAGCTGTTTTTT
-	TRBV19	TRBJ1-6	-	CASKAGAGEASPLHF	TGTGCCAGTAAAGCGGGCGCAGGGGAAGCCTCACCCCTCCACTTT
-	TRBV28	TRBJ1-1	-	CASSSSAGTGTEAFF	TGTGCCAGCAGTTCCTCCGCGGGGACGGGCACTGAAGCTTTCTTT
-	TRBV5-1	TRBJ2-7	TRBD1	CASSSGTGGRDEQYF	TGCGCCAGCAGCTCAGGGACAGGCGGTCGTGACGAGCAGTACTTC
-	TRBV27	TRBJ2-1	-	CASSQTSNNEQFF	TGTGCCAGCAGCCAGACTTCCAACAATGAGCAGTTCTTC
few	TRBV12-3/TRBV12-4	TRBJ2-7	TRBD1	CATTMRDRGYEQYF	TGTGCCACCACAATGAGGGACAGAGGCTACGAGCAGTACTTC
-	TRBV29-1	TRBJ2-1	-	CSVEGGAYNEQFF	TGCAGCGTTGAGGGGGGTGCCTACAATGAGCAGTTCTTC
-	TRBV29-1	TRBJ1-2	-	CSFKLHYGYTF	TGCAGCTTCAAATTACACTATGGCTACACCTTC
-	TRBV6-6	TRBJ1-5	-	CASLGDKGNQPQHF	TGTGCCAGCTTAGGCGACAAGGGCAATCAGCCCCAGCATTTT
-	TRBV4-1	TRBJ2-2	-	CASSRIPVTGELFF	TGCGCCAGCAGCCGCATCCCCGTAACCGGGGAGCTGTTTTTT
-	TRBV7-8	TRBJ2-3	TRBD2	CASSLVSSGYTDTQFF	TGTGCCAGCAGCTTAGTCTCTAGCGGTTACACAGATACGCAGTTTTTT
few	TRBV10-3	TRBJ2-7	-	CAISEAYQGRADVEQYF	TGTGCCATCAGTGAGGCGTATCAGGGAAGGGCGGACGTGGAGCAGTACTTC
-	TRBV7-8	TRBJ2-2	-	CASRENLDTGELFF	TGTGCCAGCAGGGAGAACTTAGACACCGGGGAGCTGTTTTTT
-	TRBV3-1	TRBJ2-1	-	CASSQEAPREQFF	TGTGCCAGCAGCCAAGAGGCCCCAAGGGAGCAGTTCTTC
-	TRBV27	TRBJ1-5	-	CASSLGRGSQPQHF	TGTGCCAGCAGTTTAGGCAGGGGCAGTCAGCCCCAGCATTTT
-	TRBV6-5	TRBJ2-1	-	CASSYVRGSSYNEQFF	TGTGCCAGCAGTTACGTTAGAGGAAGCTCCTACAATGAGCAGTTCTTC
-	TRBV5-4	TRBJ2-3	-	CASSPSGPSTDTQYF	TGTGCCAGCAGCCCCAGCGGACCTAGCACAGATACGCAGTATTTT
-	TRBV19	TRBJ1-5	TRBD1	CASSIPGQGAASNQPQHF	TGTGCCAGTAGTATCCCGGGACAGGGGGCTGCCAGCAATCAGCCCCAGCATTTT
-	TRBV7-9	TRBJ2-7	-	CASSKTYEQYF	TGTGCCAGCAGCAAAACCTACGAGCAGTACTTC
-	TRBV12-5	TRBJ2-3	-	CASGLVLEPTRGTEDTQYF	TGTGCTAGTGGTTTGGTACTCGAACCCACACGCGGGACCGAAGATACGCAGTATTTT